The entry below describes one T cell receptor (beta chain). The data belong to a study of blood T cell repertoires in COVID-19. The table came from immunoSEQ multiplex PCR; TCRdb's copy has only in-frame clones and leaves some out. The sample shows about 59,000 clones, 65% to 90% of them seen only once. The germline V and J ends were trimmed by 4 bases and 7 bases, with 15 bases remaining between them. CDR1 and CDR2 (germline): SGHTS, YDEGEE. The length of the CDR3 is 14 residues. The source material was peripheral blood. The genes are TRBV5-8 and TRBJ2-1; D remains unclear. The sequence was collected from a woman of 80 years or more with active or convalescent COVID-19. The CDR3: CASSQRDIGNEQFF. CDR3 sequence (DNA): TGTGCCAGCAGCCAGCGCGATATTGGGAATGAGCAGTTCTTC.